This T cell receptor beta chain was obtained from a study of T cell changes during pregnancy in multiple sclerosis. Repertoires were generated with immunoSEQ multiplex PCR, while TCRdb's copy carries only in-frame clones and drops some. This table holds fewer than 30,000 clones, about 88% found once. Per the germline V gene, CDR1 is SGHTA and CDR2 is FQGNSA. V trimming: 5 bases; J trimming: 4 bases; junction bases outside the gene matches: 7. The CDR3 contains 16 residues. V usage is TRBV7-2 and J usage is TRBJ2-5; 13 nucleotides align to TRBD2. The sample in question was CD8+ T cells from peripheral blood mononuclear cells, obtained in the second trimester of pregnancy. The sequence was collected from a female donor with multiple sclerosis, enrolled in a pregnancy study. The CDR3 is CASSLGLAGVGETQYF. The CDR3 DNA reads as TGTGCCAGCAGCCTTGGACTAGCGGGAGTTGGAGAGACCCAGTACTTC.